The TCR beta chain under discussion was sequenced for a study of T cell clusters in autoimmune cytopenias. In terms of frequency, this clonotype is medium-sized. The antigen is unknown. TRB rearrangements were amplified by touch-down multiplex PCR with mixed TRB-A/B primers. TCRdb derives one entry per CDR3 protein from the multiplex PCR reads, leaving out DNA. The data include a few thousand distinct CDR3 sequences; the top ten clones carry 15% to 19%. The CDR3 totals 14 residues. CDR1 and CDR2 from the germline V gene are MRHNA and SNTAGT. About 39,000 genome equivalents of blood DNA were amplified for TRB. Points from the study as a whole: Exclusive TRB clusters were approximately 3-fold more numerous in healthy donors than in active autoimmune hepatitis.

The data were also submitted as part of a second study, on T cell repertoires in aging, cancer and after chemotherapy. According to that study: Healthy donor repertoires were recorded over several months to years and showed clear clonal overlap. Age-matched healthy donors had significantly more diverse, less clonal blood TCR repertoires than untreated cancer patients. Immunological memory after chemotherapy cannot be judged from the repertoire data.

The sequenced sample was peripheral blood. The genes are TRBV6-4 and TRBJ2-3. The receptor's source is a human donor in good health. This chain's CDR3 is CASSDGTETDTQYF.